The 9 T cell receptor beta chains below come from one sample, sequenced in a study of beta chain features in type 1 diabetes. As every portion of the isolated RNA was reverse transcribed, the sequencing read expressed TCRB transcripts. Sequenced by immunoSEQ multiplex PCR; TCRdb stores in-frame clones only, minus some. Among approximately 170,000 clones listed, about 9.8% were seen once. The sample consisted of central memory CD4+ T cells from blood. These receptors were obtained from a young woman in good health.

The DNA for the CDR3 is TGTGCCAGCAGCCAGTGGACAGGAATGAACACTGAAGCTTTCTTT. This translates into CASSQWTGMNTEAFF. This rearrangement joins TRBV4-2 to TRBJ1-1, with TRBD1 identical over 7 bases. The CDR3 runs to 15 residues. Per the germline V gene, CDR1 is LGHNA and CDR2 is YNFKEQ. With 3 bases clipped from V and 0 bases from J, the junction kept 4 bases outside the gene matches.

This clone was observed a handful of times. As DNA, the CDR3 is TGTGCCAGCAGCTTGAAAAGCGGGATGAGGACAGATACGCAGTATTTT. This sequence encodes CASSLKSGMRTDTQYF. V usage is TRBV5-4 and J usage is TRBJ2-3; 7 bases line up with TRBD2. Germline values: CDR1 SGHNT, CDR2 YYREEE (reference sequence). There are 16 residues in the CDR3. The V and J ends lost 1 base and 3 bases, in that order; junction bases with no gene match: 8.

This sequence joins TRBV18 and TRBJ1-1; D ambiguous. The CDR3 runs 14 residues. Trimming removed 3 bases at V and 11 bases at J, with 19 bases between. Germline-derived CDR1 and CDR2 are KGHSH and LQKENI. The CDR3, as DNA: TGTGCCAGCTCACCTCCTTCTTGGGAGGGTGGGGCTTTCTTT. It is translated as CASSPPSWEGGAFF. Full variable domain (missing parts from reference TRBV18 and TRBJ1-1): NAGVMQNPRHLVRRRGQEARLRCSPMKGHSHVYWYRQLPEEGLKFMVYLQKENIIDESGMPKERFSAEFPKEGPSILRIQQVVRGDSAAYFCASSPPSWEGGAFFGQGTRLTVV.

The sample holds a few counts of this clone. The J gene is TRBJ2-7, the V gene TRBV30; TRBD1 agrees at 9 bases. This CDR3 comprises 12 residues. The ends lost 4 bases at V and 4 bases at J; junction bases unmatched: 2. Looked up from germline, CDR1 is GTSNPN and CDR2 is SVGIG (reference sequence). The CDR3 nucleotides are TGTGCCTGGATGGGACAGGGATACGAGCAGTACTTC. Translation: CAWMGQGYEQYF.

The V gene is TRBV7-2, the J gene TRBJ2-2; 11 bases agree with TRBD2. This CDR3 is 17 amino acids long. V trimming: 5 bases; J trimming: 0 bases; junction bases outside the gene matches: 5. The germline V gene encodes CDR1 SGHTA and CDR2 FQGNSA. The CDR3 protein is CASSTQLAGANTGELFF. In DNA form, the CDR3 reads TGTGCCAGCAGCACTCAACTAGCGGGGGCGAACACCGGGGAGCTGTTTTTT.

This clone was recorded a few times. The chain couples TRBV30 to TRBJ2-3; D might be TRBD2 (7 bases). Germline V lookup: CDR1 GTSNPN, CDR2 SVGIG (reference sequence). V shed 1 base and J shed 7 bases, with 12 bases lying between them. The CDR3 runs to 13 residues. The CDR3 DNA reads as TGTGCCTGGAGTGGGGGGGGGCAAAATACGCAGTATTTT. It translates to CAWSGGGQNTQYF.

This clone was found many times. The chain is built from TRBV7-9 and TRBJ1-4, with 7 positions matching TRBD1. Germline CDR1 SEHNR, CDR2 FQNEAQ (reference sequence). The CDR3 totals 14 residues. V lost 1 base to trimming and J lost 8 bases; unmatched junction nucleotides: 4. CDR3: CASSLGQGVEKLFF. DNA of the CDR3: TGTGCCAGCAGCTTAGGACAGGGAGTGGAAAAACTGTTTTTT.

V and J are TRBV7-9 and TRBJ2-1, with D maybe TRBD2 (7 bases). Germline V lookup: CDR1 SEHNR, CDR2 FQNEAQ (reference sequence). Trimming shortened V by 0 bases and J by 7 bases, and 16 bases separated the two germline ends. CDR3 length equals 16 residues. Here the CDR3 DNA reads TGTGCCAGCAGCTTAGCCGGGGGGCGCCTTCCGAATGAGCAGTTCTTC. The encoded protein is CASSLAGGRLPNEQFF.

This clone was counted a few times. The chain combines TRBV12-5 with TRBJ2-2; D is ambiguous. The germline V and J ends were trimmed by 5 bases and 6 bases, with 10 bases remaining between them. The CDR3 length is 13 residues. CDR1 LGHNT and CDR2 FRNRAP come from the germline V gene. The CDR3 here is CASGGRLSGELFF. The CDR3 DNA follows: TGTGCTAGTGGTGGCAGGCTCTCCGGGGAGCTGTTTTTT.